The clone carrying this TCR beta chain was picked up a small number of times. TCRdb analysed the 5' RACE reads with MiXCR anew, one entry per CDR3 protein. The repertoire consists of approximately 510,000 distinct CDR3 sequences, with about a fifth occurring once and the leading ten covering roughly a sixth. These data are taken from a study of T cells after yellow fever vaccination. The sample consisted of PBMCs, taken about 21 days after the first yellow fever vaccination. The TCR sequence derives from a man between 18 and 35 years old who received the YFV17D yellow fever vaccine.

The CDR3 nucleotides read TGCGCCAGCAGCCAAGATTCAAGGCCGAGGAACACTGAAGCTTTCTTT. It translates to CASSQDSRPRNTEAFF. The rearrangement links TRBV4-1 to TRBJ1-1; unclear D gene. Germline CDR1 is MGHRA and CDR2 is YSYEKL. This CDR3 is 16 amino acids long. V was shortened by 0 bases and J by 1 base, with 12 bases between the two germline ends.